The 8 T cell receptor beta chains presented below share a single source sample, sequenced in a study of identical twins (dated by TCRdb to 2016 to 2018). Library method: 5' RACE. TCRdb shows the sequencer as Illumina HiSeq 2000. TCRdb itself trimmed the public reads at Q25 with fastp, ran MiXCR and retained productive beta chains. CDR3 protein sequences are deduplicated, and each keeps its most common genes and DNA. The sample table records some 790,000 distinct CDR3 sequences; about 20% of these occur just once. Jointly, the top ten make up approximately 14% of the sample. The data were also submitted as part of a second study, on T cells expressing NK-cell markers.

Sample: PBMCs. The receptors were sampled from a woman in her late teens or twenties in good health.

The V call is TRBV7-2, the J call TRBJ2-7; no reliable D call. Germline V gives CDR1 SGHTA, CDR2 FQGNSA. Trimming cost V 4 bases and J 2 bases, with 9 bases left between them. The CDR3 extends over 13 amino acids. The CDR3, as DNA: TGTGCCAGCAGCTCATACAGTGCCTACGAGCAGTACTTC. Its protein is CASSSYSAYEQYF.

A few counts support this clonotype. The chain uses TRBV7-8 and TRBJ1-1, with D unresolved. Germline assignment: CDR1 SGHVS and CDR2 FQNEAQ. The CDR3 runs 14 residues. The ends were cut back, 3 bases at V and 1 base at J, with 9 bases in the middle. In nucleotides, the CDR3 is TGTGCCAGCAGCTTCATTCGACAGAACACTGAAGCTTTCTTT. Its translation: CASSFIRQNTEAFF.

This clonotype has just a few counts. The CDR3 DNA is TGTGCCAGCAGCTTAATCCCGGGGAACACTGAAGCTTTCTTT. This sequence encodes CASSLIPGNTEAFF. V usage is TRBV7-3 and J usage is TRBJ1-1; unclear D gene. Germline V gives CDR1 SGHTA, CDR2 FQGTGA. This CDR3 spans 14 amino acids. Deletions cut 1 base from V and 1 base from J, with 7 bases between. The full variable domain, with the rest looked up from reference TRBV7-3 and TRBJ1-1, is GAGVSQTPSNKVTEKGKYVELRCDPISGHTALYWYRQSLGQGPEFLIYFQGTGAADDSGLPNDRFFAVRPEGSVSTLKIQRTERGDSAVYLCASSLIPGNTEAFFGQGTRLTVV.

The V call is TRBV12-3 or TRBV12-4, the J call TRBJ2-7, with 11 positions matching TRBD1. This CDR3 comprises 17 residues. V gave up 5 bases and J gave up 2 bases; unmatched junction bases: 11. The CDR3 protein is CASSLKEGQGVTYEQYF. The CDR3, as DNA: TGTGCCAGCAGTCTTAAAGAGGGACAGGGGGTAACCTACGAGCAGTACTTC.

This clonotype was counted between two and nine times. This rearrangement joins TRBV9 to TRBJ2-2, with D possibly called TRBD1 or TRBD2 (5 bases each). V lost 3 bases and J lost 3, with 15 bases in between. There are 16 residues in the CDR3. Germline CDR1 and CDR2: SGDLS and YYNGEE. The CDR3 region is CASSAPRGRDTGELFF. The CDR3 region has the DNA TGTGCCAGCAGCGCCCCTCGGGGCAGAGACACCGGGGAGCTGTTTTTT.

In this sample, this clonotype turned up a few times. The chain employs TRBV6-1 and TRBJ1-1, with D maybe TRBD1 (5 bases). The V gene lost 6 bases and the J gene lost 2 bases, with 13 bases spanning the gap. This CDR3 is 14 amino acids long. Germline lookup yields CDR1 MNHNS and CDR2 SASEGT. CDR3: CASRGGPSNTEAFF. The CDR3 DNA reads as TGTGCCAGCAGGGGGGGACCTAGCAACACTGAAGCTTTCTTT.

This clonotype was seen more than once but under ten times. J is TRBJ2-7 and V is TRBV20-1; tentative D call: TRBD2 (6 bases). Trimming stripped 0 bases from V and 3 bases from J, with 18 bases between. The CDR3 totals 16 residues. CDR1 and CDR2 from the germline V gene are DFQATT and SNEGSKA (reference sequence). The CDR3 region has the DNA TGCAGTGCTAGAGATTTCCGGGCTAGCGAGTTCTACGAGCAGTACTTC. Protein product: CSARDFRASEFYEQYF.

In DNA, the CDR3 is TGTGCCATCAAGGTGGGGGCCAAAAACACTGAAGCTTTCTTT. This translates into CAIKVGAKNTEAFF. V is TRBV10-3 and J is TRBJ1-1, with D tentatively TRBD1 (6 bases). The CDR3 spans 14 residues. Germline V gene data show CDR1 as ENHRY and CDR2 as SYGVKD. V lost 7 bases to trimming and J lost 2 bases, with 14 bases between them.